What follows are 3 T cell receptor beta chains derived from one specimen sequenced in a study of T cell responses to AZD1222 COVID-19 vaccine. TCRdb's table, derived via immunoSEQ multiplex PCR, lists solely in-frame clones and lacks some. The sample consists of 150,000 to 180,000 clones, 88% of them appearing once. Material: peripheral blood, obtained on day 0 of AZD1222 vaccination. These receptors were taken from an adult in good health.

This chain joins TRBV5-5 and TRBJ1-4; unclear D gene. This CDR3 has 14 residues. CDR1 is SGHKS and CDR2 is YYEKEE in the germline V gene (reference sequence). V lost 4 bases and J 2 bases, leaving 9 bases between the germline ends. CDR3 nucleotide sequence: TGTGCCAGCAGCCTCTACTACACTAATGAAAAACTGTTTTTT. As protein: CASSLYYTNEKLFF. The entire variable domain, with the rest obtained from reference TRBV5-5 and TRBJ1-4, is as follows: DAGVTQSPTHLIKTRGQQVTLRCSPISGHKSVSWYQQVLGQGPQFIFQYYEKEERGRGNFPDRFSARQFPNYSSELNVNALLLGDSALYLCASSLYYTNEKLFFGSGTQLSVL.

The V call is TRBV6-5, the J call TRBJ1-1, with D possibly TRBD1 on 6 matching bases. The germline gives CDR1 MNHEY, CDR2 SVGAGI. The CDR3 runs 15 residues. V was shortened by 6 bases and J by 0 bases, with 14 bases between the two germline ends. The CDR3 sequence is CASRMNREVNTEAFF. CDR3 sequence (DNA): TGTGCCAGCAGGATGAACAGGGAGGTGAACACTGAAGCTTTCTTT.

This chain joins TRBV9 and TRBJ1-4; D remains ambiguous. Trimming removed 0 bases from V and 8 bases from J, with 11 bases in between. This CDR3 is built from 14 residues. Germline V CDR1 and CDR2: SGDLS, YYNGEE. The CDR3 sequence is CASSVGRPGEKLFF. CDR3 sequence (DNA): TGTGCCAGCAGCGTAGGGCGGCCGGGGGAAAAACTGTTTTTT.